Shown below are 28 T cell receptor beta chains from a single sample sequenced in a study of blood T cell repertoires in COVID-19. Measured with immunoSEQ multiplex PCR; TCRdb has only the in-frame clones, and not every one. The profile shows 250,000 or so clones, roughly 84% of them singletons. The sample taken for sequencing was PBMCs or T cells enriched from blood (not recorded which). The receptors originated from a man aged 45 to 65 who had recovered from COVID-19.

The J gene is TRBJ1-4, the V gene TRBV2; 9 nucleotides line up with TRBD1. J was trimmed by 10 bases and V by 3 bases; bases with no gene match: 6. CDR3 length: 14 residues. Germline CDR1 and CDR2: SNHLY and FYNNEI. CDR3 protein: CASSEGQGSRKLFF. The CDR3 DNA reads TGTGCCAGCAGTGAGGGACAGGGATCCCGAAAACTGTTTTTT. The complete variable domain, with remaining parts taken from reference TRBV2 and TRBJ1-4, reads EPEVTQTPSHQVTQMGQEVILRCVPISNHLYFYWYRQILGQKVEFLVSFYNNEISEKSEIFDDQFSVERPDGSNFTLKIRSTKLEDSAMYFCASSEGQGSRKLFFGSGTQLSVL.

This chain links TRBV27 with TRBJ1-5, with no clear D. The V end lost 2 bases, the J end lost 0 bases, and 5 bases lay between the germline ends. The CDR3 covers 14 residues. Germline V gene data show CDR1 as MNHEY and CDR2 as SMNVEV (reference sequence). CDR3 coding DNA: TGTGCCAGCAGTTTAGCCTATAGCAATCAGCCCCAGCATTTT. Its protein is CASSLAYSNQPQHF.

The chain combines TRBV7-9 with TRBJ1-1, with TRBD1 identical over 7 bases. The germline gives CDR1 SEHNR, CDR2 FQNEAQ (reference sequence). V was clipped by 5 bases and J by 5 bases; unmatched bases: 8. The CDR3 is 14 amino acids. CDR3 protein: CASSPGTVLTEAFF. The CDR3 DNA reads TGTGCCAGCAGCCCCGGGACAGTCCTTACTGAAGCTTTCTTT.

The chain recombines TRBV2 with TRBJ2-5; 7 positions agree with TRBD2. This CDR3 spans 14 amino acids. Trimming removed 5 bases from V and 2 bases from J; junction bases left unmatched: 5. Germline CDR1 and CDR2: SNHLY and FYNNEI. The CDR3 nucleotides read TGTGCCAGCAGTTTCCCTAGCGGACAAGAGACCCAGTACTTC. The encoded protein is CASSFPSGQETQYF.

The rearrangement links TRBV3-1 (or the pseudogene TRBV3-2) to TRBJ2-3; TRBD1 matches 10 bases. The CDR3 contains 16 residues. Germline V gene data show CDR1 as LGHDT and CDR2 as YNNKEL (reference sequence). The trim removed 1 base at V and 8 bases at J, leaving 9 bases unmatched. CDR3 residues: CASSQGGQGFSGTQYF. The CDR3 DNA reads TGTGCCAGCAGCCAAGGGGGACAGGGGTTTAGTGGTACGCAGTATTTT.

The chain uses TRBV7-2 and TRBJ2-5; no clear D. V was shortened by 6 bases and J by 9 bases, with 23 bases between the two germline ends. Germline V lookup: CDR1 SGHTA, CDR2 FQGNSA. This CDR3 has 15 amino acids. The chain's CDR3 is CASSSTGRPRQAQYF. The CDR3 nucleotides are TGTGCCAGCAGTTCCACCGGAAGGCCCCGCCAGGCCCAGTACTTC.

This clone was detected a few times. The chain carries TRBV5-1 and TRBJ1-1, with D possibly TRBD1 on 6 matching bases. CDR3 length equals 16 residues. The germline V gene has CDR1 SGHRS and CDR2 YFSETQ. Trimming pared 0 bases from V and 9 bases from J, leaving 21 bases between. The CDR3: CASSLEAQGKVFKAFF. CDR3 sequence (DNA): TGCGCCAGCAGCTTGGAAGCCCAGGGGAAGGTATTTAAAGCTTTCTTT. The full variable domain, rest sourced from reference TRBV5-1 and TRBJ1-1, is KAGVTQTPRYLIKTRGQQVTLSCSPISGHRSVSWYQQTPGQGLQFLFEYFSETQRNKGNFPGRFSGRQFSNSRSEMNVSTLELGDSALYLCASSLEAQGKVFKAFFGQGTRLTVV.

V gene TRBV7-9 combines with J gene TRBJ1-1, with 7 positions matching TRBD1. The junction had 7 bases not matched to a gene; V was cut back by 3 bases and J by 6 bases. This CDR3 comprises 14 residues. Per germline, CDR1 SEHNR and CDR2 FQNEAQ (reference sequence). The CDR3 coding sequence is TGTGCCAGCAGCTTCCAGGGGGGTAGGTCTGAAGCTTTCTTT. Its protein product is CASSFQGGRSEAFF.

J is TRBJ1-4 and V is TRBV7-9, with 8 nucleotides matching TRBD1. V shed 4 bases and J 8 bases; nucleotides not matched to a gene: 6. The CDR3 is made up of 14 amino acids. Germline V CDR1 and CDR2: SEHNR, FQNEAQ (reference sequence). The CDR3, as DNA: TGTGCCAGCAGCTCCAGGGGGCGAGACGAAAAACTGTTTTTT. Translation gives CASSSRGRDEKLFF.

The CDR3 DNA is TGTGCCAGCAGCTTGGCCGGGGATATGGGAAACACCATATATTTT. This sequence encodes CASSLAGDMGNTIYF. The chain couples TRBV5-4 to TRBJ1-3; no clear D. V lost 0 bases and J 4 bases, leaving 11 bases between the germline ends. The CDR3 spans 15 residues. Germline V gene sequence: CDR1 SGHNT, CDR2 YYREEE (reference sequence).

This clone has a single count. J is TRBJ1-6 and V is TRBV5-5; D is possibly TRBD1 (5 bases). Between the trimmed V and J ends, which lost 4 bases and 9 bases, there was a span of 11 bases. CDR1 SGHKS and CDR2 YYEKEE come from the germline V gene (reference sequence). This CDR3 region has 13 residues. CDR3 in DNA: TGTGCCAGCAGCGACAGAGGTATTTCACCCCTCCACTTT. Residues: CASSDRGISPLHF.

The V gene is TRBV12-3 or TRBV12-4, the J gene TRBJ1-1, with 9 bases identical to TRBD1. The CDR3 is made up of 13 amino acids. With V trimmed by 5 bases and J by 5 bases, 3 bases remained unmatched. The CDR3: CASSRDRATEAFF. CDR3 nucleotide sequence: TGTGCCAGCAGTCGGGACAGGGCAACTGAAGCTTTCTTT.

This clone was found once. The chain has TRBV27 and TRBJ1-2, with a tentative D call TRBD1 (5 bases). The V and J ends lost 5 bases and 8 bases respectively, with 24 bases between them. Per germline, CDR1 MNHEY and CDR2 SMNVEV (reference sequence). The CDR3 covers 16 residues. The CDR3 DNA reads as TGTGCCAGCAGTCCCCGACAGTCACGAACCCTTTGGGGCTACACCTTC. Its protein is CASSPRQSRTLWGYTF.

The chain carries TRBV28 and TRBJ2-1, with D maybe TRBD2 (5 bases). The germline V gene has CDR1 MDHEN and CDR2 SYDVKM. CDR3 length: 15 amino acids. Trimming removed 6 bases at V and 8 bases at J, with 20 bases between. CDR3 protein: CASSSPARGLDEQFF. CDR3 bases: TGTGCCAGCAGCTCTCCGGCACGGGGTTTAGATGAGCAGTTCTTC.

This clone has ten or more counts. The V call is TRBV7-9, the J call TRBJ1-2; D is undetermined. The CDR3 contains 12 residues. V was pared by 5 bases and J by 6 bases, with 10 bases between. Germline V gene lookup returns CDR1 SEHNR and CDR2 FQNEAQ (reference sequence). In nucleotides, the CDR3 is TGTGCCAGCAGCCCCGACAAGGATGGCTACACCTTC. Amino acid sequence: CASSPDKDGYTF.

The rearrangement joins TRBV28 to TRBJ2-7, with D perhaps TRBD1 (6 bases). Trimming stripped 7 bases from V and 0 bases from J, with 13 bases between. Germline values: CDR1 MDHEN, CDR2 SYDVKM. This CDR3 spans 14 amino acids. In DNA form, the CDR3 reads TGTGCCAGCAATAGAAGGGACACCTCCTACGAGCAGTACTTC. As protein: CASNRRDTSYEQYF.

V is TRBV5-1 and J is TRBJ2-5, with D perhaps TRBD2 (6 bases). Germline CDR1 and CDR2: SGHRS and YFSETQ. Trimming took off 4 bases at V and 1 base at J, with 14 bases between the two ends. The length of the CDR3 is 15 residues. The CDR3 region is CASSPFGTGQETQYF. The CDR3 region has the DNA TGCGCCAGCAGCCCGTTCGGGACTGGCCAAGAGACCCAGTACTTC.

This clone was detected once. The chain uses TRBV9 and TRBJ2-3; D perhaps matches TRBD2 (5 bases). The V end was cut by 0 bases, the J end by 6 bases, with 8 bases between. Germline V gives CDR1 SGDLS, CDR2 YYNGEE. The CDR3 spans 13 residues. CDR3 residues: CASSVEPGDTQYF. The DNA of the CDR3 is TGTGCCAGCAGCGTAGAGCCGGGGGATACGCAGTATTTT.

The rearrangement joins TRBV11-2 to TRBJ2-7, with a possible D match to TRBD2 (5 bases). The CDR3 covers 15 residues. Trimming took 4 bases from V and 0 from J, leaving 13 bases between them. CDR1 and CDR2 (germline): SGHAT, FQNNGV. The CDR3 DNA sequence: TGTGCCAGCAGCTCCTTCTCACGGGGCTCCTACGAGCAGTACTTC. This encodes CASSSFSRGSYEQYF. Together with reference TRBV11-2 and TRBJ2-7, the CDR3 gives the full variable domain: EAGVAQSPRYKIIEKRQSVAFWCNPISGHATLYWYQQILGQGPKLLIQFQNNGVVDDSQLPKDRFSAERLKGVDSTLKIQPAKLEDSAVYLCASSSFSRGSYEQYFGPGTRLTVT.

V and J are TRBV3-1 (or the pseudogene TRBV3-2) and TRBJ2-2, with 9 positions matching TRBD2. The CDR3 is made up of 15 amino acids. V gave up 4 bases and J gave up 6 bases; unmatched junction bases: 6. CDR1 is LGHDT, CDR2 YNNKEL, per germline (reference sequence). The CDR3 DNA sequence: TGTGCCAGCAGCCCCCCCGGGACTAGCTCCGGGGAGCTGTTTTTT. Translated: CASSPPGTSSGELFF.

The chain combines TRBV10-1 with TRBJ2-1; a weak D match, TRBD2 (6 bases). Germline V lookup: CDR1 WNHNN, CDR2 SYGVQD (reference sequence). Trimming removed 0 bases at V and 13 bases at J, with 10 bases between. The CDR3 consists of 12 residues. In DNA, the CDR3 is TGCGCCAGCAGTGAGTCTGGCGGGACCCAGTTCTTC. Translated: CASSESGGTQFF.

Here the CDR3 DNA reads TGTGCCAGCAGTTATAATGGACATTACGAGCAGTACTTC. This translates into CASSYNGHYEQYF. V gene TRBV6-5 combines with J gene TRBJ2-7; the D gene is possibly TRBD1 (5 bases). The CDR3 runs to 13 residues. Germline assignment: CDR1 MNHEY and CDR2 SVGAGI. V was pared by 3 bases and J by 4 bases, with 10 bases between.

The V and J genes are TRBV4-1 and TRBJ2-7; tentative D call: TRBD2 (6 bases). This CDR3 spans 17 amino acids. Per the germline V gene, CDR1 is MGHRA and CDR2 is YSYEKL. The germline V and J ends were trimmed by 3 bases and 0 bases, with 18 bases remaining between them. CDR3 loop: CASSQHAGTGVSYEQYF. CDR3 bases: TGCGCCAGCAGCCAGCACGCCGGGACGGGGGTCTCCTACGAGCAGTACTTC.

The chain employs TRBV5-6 and TRBJ1-1; D unresolved. This CDR3 contains 13 residues. Trimming stripped 2 bases from V and 11 bases from J, with 16 bases between. Germline loops: CDR1 SGHDT, CDR2 YYEEEE. The DNA of the CDR3 is TGTGCCAGCAGCTTAAGTGCCGCACTGACTGCTTTCTTT. It encodes CASSLSAALTAFF.

In this sample, this clone turned up once. The rearrangement links TRBV7-9 to TRBJ1-5; the D is unclear. Germline V lookup: CDR1 SEHNR, CDR2 FQNEAQ (reference sequence). Between the trimmed V and J ends, which lost 5 bases and 2 bases, there was a span of 7 bases. The CDR3 contains 13 residues. This CDR3 reads CASSPAGNQPQHF. The CDR3 nucleotides read TGTGCCAGCAGCCCGGCGGGCAATCAGCCCCAGCATTTT.

The chain is built from TRBV11-3 and TRBJ2-5, with D tentatively TRBD1 (5 bases). The CDR3 runs to 13 residues. Between the trimmed V and J ends, which lost 5 bases and 4 bases, there was a span of 11 bases. Germline V gene data show CDR1 as SGHNT and CDR2 as YENEEA. CDR3 DNA sequence: TGTGCCAGCAGCCCAGGGTCGTCAGAGACCCAGTACTTC. Translation gives CASSPGSSETQYF.

The gene calls are TRBV30 and TRBJ1-1, with D possibly TRBD1 on 5 matching bases. The CDR3 is 11 amino acids. Trimming pared 1 base from V and 10 bases from J, leaving 10 bases between. CDR1 is GTSNPN and CDR2 is SVGIG in the germline V gene (reference sequence). The CDR3 loop reads CAWSAGVGAFF. The CDR3 DNA sequence: TGTGCCTGGAGTGCGGGGGTAGGAGCTTTCTTT.

The chain uses TRBV7-3 and TRBJ2-1; D unresolved. This CDR3 has 13 amino acids. CDR1 is SGHTA, CDR2 FQGTGA, per germline. V lost 2 bases to trimming and J lost 7 bases, with 9 bases between them. The CDR3 sequence is CASSLSGRNEQFF. The CDR3 nucleotides are TGTGCCAGCAGCTTATCGGGTAGGAATGAGCAGTTCTTC.